This TCR beta chain was captured in a study of blood T cells in healthy people across ages. Germline CDR1 SGHAT, CDR2 FQDESV (reference sequence). Trimming pared 6 bases from V and 4 bases from J, leaving 21 bases between. The CDR3 contains 17 residues. With a J-beta primer mix and a sample-barcoded 5' primer, a second PCR ran about 6 to 11 cycles. One entry per CDR3 protein results from TCRdb running MiXCR on the 5' RACE reads. The data contain about 640,000 distinct CDR3 sequences, approximately 50% of them singletons. Sequenced input: blood. J is TRBJ2-2 and V is TRBV11-1, with D perhaps TRBD1 or TRBD2 (5 bases each). The sequence came from a man between 60 and 75 years old in good health. The CDR3 loop reads CASSLEASGASTGELFF. The CDR3 nucleotides read TGTGCCAGCAGTCTAGAGGCCTCCGGGGCGAGCACCGGGGAGCTGTTTTTT.